This note documents a single TCR beta chain sequence. This sample was included in a study of PD-L1 blockade in urothelial cancer. Whole-study context: The study started patients on atezolizumab around 2014, giving 1,200 mg intravenously every 3 weeks. Patients' prior chemotherapy regimens numbered 0 to 3. Analyses were performed on blood at 3 weeks after treatment start (the second dose) and at 6 weeks.

Libraries were prepared by immunoSEQ multiplex PCR; TCRdb keeps only in-frame clonotypes and omits some of them. The sample lists approximately 38,000 clones; around 89% were seen once. V lost 0 bases and J lost 0, with 9 bases in between. The CDR3 has 16 residues. Germline CDR1 is MNHEY and CDR2 is SVGAGI. The starting material was PBMCs, obtained around atezolizumab (anti-PD-L1) treatment. The receptor's source is a man in his sixties with urothelial cancer. The chain is built from TRBV6-5 and TRBJ1-3; no reliable D call. The CDR3 sequence is CASSYSGGDSGNTIYF. The CDR3 coding sequence is TGTGCCAGCAGTTACTCCGGCGGAGACTCTGGAAACACCATATATTTT.